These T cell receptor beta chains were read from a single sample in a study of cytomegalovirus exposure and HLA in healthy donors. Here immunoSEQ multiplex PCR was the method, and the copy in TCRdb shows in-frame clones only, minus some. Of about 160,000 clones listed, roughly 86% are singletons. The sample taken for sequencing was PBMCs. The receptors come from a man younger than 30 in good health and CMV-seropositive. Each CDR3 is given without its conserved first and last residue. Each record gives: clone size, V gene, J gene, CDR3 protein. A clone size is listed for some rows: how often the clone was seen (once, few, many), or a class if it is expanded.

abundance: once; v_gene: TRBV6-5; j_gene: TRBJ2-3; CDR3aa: ASSYSPGLAGTTQY
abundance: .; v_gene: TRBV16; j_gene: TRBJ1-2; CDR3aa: ASSQIAGGYT
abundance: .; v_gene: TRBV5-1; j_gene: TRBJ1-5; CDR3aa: ASSLGDRNQPQH
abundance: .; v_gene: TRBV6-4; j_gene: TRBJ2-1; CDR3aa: ASSLLAGGPYNEQF
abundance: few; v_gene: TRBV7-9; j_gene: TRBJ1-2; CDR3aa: ASGSGTGDYGYT
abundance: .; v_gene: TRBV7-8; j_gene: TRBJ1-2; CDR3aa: ASSFGRDSRLSNYGYT
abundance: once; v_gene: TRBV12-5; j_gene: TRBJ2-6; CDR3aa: ASGRTGPPTGANVLT
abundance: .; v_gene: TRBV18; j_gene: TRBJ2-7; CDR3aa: ASSPLERRAGEPYEQY
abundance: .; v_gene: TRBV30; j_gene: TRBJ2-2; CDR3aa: AWSLAGGYTGELF
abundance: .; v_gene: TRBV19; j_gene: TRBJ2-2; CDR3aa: ASSIVRKSVTGELF
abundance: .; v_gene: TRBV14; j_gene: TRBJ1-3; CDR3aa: ASSHNPGHGIQSSGNTIY
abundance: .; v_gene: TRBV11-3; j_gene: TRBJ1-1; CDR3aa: ASSRTGAEAF
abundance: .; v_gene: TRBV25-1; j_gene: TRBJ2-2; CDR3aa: ASSLTGPGELF
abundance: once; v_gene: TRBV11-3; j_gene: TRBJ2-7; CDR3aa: ASSLDIHAEQY
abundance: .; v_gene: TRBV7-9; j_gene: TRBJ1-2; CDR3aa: ASTDIDGYT
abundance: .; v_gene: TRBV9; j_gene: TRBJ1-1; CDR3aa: ASSGGQGNTEAF
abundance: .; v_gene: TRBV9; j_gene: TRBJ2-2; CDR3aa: ASSVERERTGELF
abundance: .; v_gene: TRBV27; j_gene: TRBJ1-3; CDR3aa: ASSLQGAKGNTIY
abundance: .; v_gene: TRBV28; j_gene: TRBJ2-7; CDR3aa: ASSLTGVVYEQY
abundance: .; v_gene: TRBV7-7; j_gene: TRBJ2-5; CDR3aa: ASSLAWGLQETQY
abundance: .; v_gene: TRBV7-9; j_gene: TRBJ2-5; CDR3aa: ASSHHRADPQETQY
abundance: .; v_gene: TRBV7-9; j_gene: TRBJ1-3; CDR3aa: ASNLYRDSGNTIY
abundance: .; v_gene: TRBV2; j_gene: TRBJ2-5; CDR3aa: ASFREQGETQY
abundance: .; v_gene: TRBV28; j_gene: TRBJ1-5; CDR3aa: ASSRRGGVGNQPQH
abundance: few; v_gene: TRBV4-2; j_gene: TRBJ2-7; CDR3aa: ASSQDPGGAEEQY
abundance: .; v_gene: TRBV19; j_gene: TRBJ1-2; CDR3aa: ASSLGQTLTNYGYT
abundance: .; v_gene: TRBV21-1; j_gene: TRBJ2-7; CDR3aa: ASSKDGQGTLEQY
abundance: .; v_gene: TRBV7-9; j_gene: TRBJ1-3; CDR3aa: ASSLGTDSGNTIY
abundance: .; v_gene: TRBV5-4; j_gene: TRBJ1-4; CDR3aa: ASSFQATNEKLF
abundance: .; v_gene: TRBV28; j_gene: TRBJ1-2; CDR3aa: ASTVDRGSGYT
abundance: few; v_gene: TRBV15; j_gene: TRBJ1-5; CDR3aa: ATSRGGGPQPQH
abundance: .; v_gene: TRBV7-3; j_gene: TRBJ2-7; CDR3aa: ASSRTSGVEQY
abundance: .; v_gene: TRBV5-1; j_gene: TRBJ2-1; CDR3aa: ASSSGVVNEQF
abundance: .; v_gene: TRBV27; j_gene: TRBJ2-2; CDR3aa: ASSSRDRVTGELF
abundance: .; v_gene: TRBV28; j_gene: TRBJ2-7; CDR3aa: ASSKGLAGARDEQY
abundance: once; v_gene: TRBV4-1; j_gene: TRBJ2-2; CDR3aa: ASSPWRGEGVRAGELF
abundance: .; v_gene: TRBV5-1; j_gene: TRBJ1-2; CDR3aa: ASSLVQNYGYT
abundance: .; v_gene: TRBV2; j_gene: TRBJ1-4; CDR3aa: ASSAEVVEKLF
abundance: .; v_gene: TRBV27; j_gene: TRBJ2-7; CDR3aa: ASSFGVGRGEQY
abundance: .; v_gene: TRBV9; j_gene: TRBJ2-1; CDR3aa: ASSPMNGRADEQF
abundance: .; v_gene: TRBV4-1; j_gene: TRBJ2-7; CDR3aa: ASSQGRGPRPYEQY
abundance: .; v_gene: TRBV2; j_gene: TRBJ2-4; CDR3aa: ASSVGLDPNIQY
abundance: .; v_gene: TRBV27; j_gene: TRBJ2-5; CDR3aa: ASSSVGETQY
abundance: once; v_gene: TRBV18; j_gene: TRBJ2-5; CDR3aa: ASSPPSRDSQETQY
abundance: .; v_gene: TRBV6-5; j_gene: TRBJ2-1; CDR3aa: ASGSAGVGNEQF
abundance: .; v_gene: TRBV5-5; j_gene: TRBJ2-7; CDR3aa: ASSVDLPPYEQY
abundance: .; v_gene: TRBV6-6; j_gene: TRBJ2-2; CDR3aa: ASSYFPGDTGELF
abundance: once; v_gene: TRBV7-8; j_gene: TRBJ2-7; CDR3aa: ASSTNSGSDSYEQY
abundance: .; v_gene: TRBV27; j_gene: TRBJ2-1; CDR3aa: ASSLIGDRGNNEQF
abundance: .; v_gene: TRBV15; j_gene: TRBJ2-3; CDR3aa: ATSLIAGGPPDTQY
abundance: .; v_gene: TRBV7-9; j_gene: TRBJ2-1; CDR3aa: ASSSTSGRHPTNNEQF